The clone carrying this T cell receptor beta chain was picked up one time. The record originates from a study of blood T cell repertoires in COVID-19. At the level of the study: The analysed material was cDNA or gDNA that came from T cells, B-cell-depleted T cells, or PBMCs.

TCRdb keeps only in-frame clones here, not all; method: immunoSEQ multiplex PCR. The sample shows about 140,000 clones, about 80% of them seen only once. The study recruited exposed participants who had met a COVID-19 case within 2 weeks before entry. V shed 3 bases, J shed 3 bases, and the junction held 5 bases outside the gene matches. CDR3 length: 17 amino acids. Germline V lookup: CDR1 SGDLS, CDR2 YYNGEE. This clonotype was obtained from a woman between 18 and 30 years old who had been exposed to COVID-19. Sequencing was carried out using PBMCs or T cells enriched from blood (not recorded which). The chain couples TRBV9 to TRBJ2-5; 16 nucleotides align to TRBD2. This CDR3 is CASSEGTSGRAKETQYF. The CDR3 coding sequence is TGTGCCAGCAGCGAGGGGACTAGCGGGAGGGCGAAAGAGACCCAGTACTTC.